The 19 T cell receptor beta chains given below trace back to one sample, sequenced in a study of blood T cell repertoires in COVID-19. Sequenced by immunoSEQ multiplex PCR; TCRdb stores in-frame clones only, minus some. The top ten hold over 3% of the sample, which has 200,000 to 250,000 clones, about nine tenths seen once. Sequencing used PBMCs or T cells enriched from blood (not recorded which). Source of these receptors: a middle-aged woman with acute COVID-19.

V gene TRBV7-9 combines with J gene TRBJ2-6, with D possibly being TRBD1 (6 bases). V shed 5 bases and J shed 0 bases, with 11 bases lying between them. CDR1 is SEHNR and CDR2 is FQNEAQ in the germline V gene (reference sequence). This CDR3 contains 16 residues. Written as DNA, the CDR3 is TGTGCCAGCAGCCCGCCCAGGGGCTCTGGGGCCAACGTCCTGACTTTC. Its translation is CASSPPRGSGANVLTF. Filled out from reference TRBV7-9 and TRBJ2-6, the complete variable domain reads DTGVSQNPRHKITKRGQNVTFRCDPISEHNRLYWYRQTLGQGPEFLTYFQNEAQLEKSRLLSDRFSAERPKGSFSTLEIQRTEQGDSAMYLCASSPPRGSGANVLTFGAGSRLTVL.

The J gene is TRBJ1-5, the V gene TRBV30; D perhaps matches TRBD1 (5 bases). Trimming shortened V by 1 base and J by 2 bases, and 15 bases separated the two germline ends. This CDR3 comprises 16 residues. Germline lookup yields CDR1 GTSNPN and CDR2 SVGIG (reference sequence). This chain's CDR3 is CAWSEAGGGRNQPQHF. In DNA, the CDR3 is TGTGCCTGGAGTGAAGCCGGGGGTGGTCGCAATCAGCCCCAGCATTTT.

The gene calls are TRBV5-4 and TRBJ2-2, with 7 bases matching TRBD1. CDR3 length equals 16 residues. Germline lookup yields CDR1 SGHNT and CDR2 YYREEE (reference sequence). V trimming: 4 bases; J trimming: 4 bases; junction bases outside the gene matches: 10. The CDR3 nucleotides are TGTGCCAGCAGCCCTAGAAGACAGGGAGTCACCGGGGAGCTGTTTTTT. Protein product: CASSPRRQGVTGELFF.

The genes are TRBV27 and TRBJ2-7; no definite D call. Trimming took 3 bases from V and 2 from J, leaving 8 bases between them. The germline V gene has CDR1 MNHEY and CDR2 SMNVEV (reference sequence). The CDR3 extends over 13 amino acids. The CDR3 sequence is CASSLTPTYEQYF. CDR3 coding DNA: TGTGCCAGCAGTTTGACACCTACCTACGAGCAGTACTTC.

The CDR3 reads CASSQGLQGRETQYF. CDR3 coding DNA: TGTGCCAGCAGCCAGGGGCTGCAGGGGCGGGAGACCCAGTACTTC. The rearrangement joins TRBV3-1 (or the pseudogene TRBV3-2) to TRBJ2-5; D perhaps matches TRBD1 (6 bases). Germline CDR1 is LGHDT and CDR2 is YNNKEL (reference sequence). Deletions cut 3 bases from V and 5 bases from J, with 16 bases between. The CDR3 sequence is 15 residues long.

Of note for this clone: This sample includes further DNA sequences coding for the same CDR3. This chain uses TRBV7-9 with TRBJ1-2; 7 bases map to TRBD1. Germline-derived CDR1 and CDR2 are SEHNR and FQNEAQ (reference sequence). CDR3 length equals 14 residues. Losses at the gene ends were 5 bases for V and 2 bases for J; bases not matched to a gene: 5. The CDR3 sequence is CASSLTGANYGYTF. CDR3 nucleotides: TGTGCCAGCAGCCTAACAGGGGCGAACTATGGCTACACCTTC.

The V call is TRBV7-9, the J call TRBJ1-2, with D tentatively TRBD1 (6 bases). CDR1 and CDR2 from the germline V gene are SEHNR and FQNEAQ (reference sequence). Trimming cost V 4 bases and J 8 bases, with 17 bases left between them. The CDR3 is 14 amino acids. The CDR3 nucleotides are TGTGCCAGCAGCTCGGCGGGGGGCGCGGGAGGCTACACCTTC. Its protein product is CASSSAGGAGGYTF.

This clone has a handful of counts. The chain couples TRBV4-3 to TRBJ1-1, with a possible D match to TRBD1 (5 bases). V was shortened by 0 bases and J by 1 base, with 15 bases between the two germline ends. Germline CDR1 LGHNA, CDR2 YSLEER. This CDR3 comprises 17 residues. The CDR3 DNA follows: TGCGCCAGCAGCCAAGATTTCGGGGGGATGAGGAACACTGAAGCTTTCTTT. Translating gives CASSQDFGGMRNTEAFF.

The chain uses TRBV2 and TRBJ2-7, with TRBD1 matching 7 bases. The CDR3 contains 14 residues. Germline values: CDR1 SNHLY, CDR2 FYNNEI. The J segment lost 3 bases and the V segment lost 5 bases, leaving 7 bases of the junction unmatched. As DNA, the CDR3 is TGTGCCAGCAGTAAACTCGGACAGGTCTACGAGCAGTACTTC. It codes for CASSKLGQVYEQYF.

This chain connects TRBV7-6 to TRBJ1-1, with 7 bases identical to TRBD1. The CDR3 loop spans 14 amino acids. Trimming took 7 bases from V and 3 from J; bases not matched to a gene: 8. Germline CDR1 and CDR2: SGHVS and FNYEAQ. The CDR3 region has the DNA TGTGCCAGCAAACCACAGGGGCCGGACACTGAAGCTTTCTTT. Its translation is CASKPQGPDTEAFF.

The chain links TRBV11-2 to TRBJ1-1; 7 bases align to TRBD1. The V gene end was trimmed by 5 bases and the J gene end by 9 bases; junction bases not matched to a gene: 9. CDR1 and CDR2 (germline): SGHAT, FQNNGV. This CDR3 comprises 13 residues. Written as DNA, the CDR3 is TGTGCCAGCAGCCCCTCCGGACAGGCCCAAGCTTTCTTT. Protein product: CASSPSGQAQAFF.

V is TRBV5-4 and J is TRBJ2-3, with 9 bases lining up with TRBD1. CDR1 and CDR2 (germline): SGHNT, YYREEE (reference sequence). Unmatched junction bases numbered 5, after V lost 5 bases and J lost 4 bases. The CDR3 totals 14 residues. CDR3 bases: TGTGCCAGCAGACGGGACAGGGTGTCAGATACGCAGTATTTT. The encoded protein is CASRRDRVSDTQYF.

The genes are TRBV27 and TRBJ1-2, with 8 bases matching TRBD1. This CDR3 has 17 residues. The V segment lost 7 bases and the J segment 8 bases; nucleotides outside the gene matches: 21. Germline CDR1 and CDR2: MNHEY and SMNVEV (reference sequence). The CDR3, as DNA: TGTGCCAGCACGACCAGGGGGCCCGGGGTTGGAGGCTCCGGCTACACCTTC. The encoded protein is CASTTRGPGVGGSGYTF.

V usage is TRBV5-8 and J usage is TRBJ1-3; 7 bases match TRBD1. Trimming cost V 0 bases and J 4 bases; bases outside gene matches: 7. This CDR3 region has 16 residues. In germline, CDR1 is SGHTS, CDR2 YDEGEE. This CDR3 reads CASSLEIGGAGNTIYF. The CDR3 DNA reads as TGTGCCAGCAGCTTGGAGATAGGGGGCGCCGGAAACACCATATATTTT.

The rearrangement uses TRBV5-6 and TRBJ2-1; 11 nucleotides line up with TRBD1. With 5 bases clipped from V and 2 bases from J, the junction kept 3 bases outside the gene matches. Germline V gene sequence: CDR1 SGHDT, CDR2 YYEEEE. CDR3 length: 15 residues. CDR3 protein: CASRPGQGAYNEQFF. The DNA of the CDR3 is TGTGCCAGCAGGCCGGGACAGGGGGCCTACAATGAGCAGTTCTTC.

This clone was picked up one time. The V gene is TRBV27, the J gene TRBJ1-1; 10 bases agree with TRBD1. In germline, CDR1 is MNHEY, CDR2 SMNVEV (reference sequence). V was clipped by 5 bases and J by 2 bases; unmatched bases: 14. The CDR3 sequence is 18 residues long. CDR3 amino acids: CASSLGGTTGGLNTEAFF. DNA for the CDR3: TGTGCCAGCAGTCTCGGGGGAACGACAGGGGGCCTCAACACTGAAGCTTTCTTT.

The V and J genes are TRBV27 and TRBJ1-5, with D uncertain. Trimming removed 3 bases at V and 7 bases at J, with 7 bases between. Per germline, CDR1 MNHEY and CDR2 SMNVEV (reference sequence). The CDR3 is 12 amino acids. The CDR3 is CASSFPGQPQHF. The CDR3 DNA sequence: TGTGCCAGCAGTTTTCCAGGCCAGCCCCAGCATTTT.

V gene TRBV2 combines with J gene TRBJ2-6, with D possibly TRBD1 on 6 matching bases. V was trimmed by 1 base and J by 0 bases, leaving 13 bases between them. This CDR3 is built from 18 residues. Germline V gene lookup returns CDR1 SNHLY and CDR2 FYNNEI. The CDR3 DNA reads TGTGCCAGCAGTGAAGGATTTGCGGACAGCTCTGGGGCCAACGTCCTGACTTTC. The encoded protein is CASSEGFADSSGANVLTF.

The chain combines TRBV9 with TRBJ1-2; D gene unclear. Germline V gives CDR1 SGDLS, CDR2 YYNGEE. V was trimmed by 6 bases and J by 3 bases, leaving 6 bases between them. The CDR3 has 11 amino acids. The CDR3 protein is CASNSYYGYTF. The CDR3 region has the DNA TGTGCCAGCAACTCATACTATGGCTACACCTTC.